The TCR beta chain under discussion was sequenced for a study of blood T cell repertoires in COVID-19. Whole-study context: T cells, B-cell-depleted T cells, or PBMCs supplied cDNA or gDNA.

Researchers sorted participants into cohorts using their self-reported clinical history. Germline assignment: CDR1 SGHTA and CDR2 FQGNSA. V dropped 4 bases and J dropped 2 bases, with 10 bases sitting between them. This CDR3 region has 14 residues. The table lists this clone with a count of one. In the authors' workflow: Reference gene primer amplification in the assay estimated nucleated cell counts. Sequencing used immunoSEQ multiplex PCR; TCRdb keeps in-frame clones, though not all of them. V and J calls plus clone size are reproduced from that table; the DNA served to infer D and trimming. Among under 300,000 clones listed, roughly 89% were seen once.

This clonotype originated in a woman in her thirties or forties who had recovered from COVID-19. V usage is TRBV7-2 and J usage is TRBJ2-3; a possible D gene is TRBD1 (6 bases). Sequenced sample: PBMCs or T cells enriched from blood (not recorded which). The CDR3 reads CASSSRQDTDTQYF. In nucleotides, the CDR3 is TGTGCCAGCAGCTCCCGACAGGACACAGATACGCAGTATTTT. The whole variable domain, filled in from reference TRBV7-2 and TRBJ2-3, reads GAGVSQSPSNKVTEKGKDVELRCDPISGHTALYWYRQSLGQGLEFLIYFQGNSAPDKSGLPSDRFSAERTGGSVSTLTIQRTQQEDSAVYLCASSSRQDTDTQYFGPGTRLTVL.